Listed here are 12 T cell receptor beta chains from one sample, sequenced in a study of shared clonotypes between healthy human individuals. Sequencing used immunoSEQ multiplex PCR; TCRdb keeps in-frame clones, though not all of them. The sample yields about 1.5 million clones, around 98% seen once. The sequenced sample was naive CD4+ T cells sorted from blood. The subset here: CD45RA+ positively selected. The receptors originated from a man aged 25-45 years in good health.

The chain links TRBV18 to TRBJ2-2, with 10 bases matching TRBD2. This CDR3 comprises 18 residues. The germline gives CDR1 KGHSH, CDR2 LQKENI. After removal of 0 bases from V and 7 bases from J, the junction contained 11 bases not matched to a gene. The CDR3 bases are TGTGCCAGCTCACCACCTACTAGCGGGATACCCAAAGGCGGGGAGCTGTTTTTT. Encoded protein: CASSPPTSGIPKGGELFF.

The V and J genes are TRBV5-1 and TRBJ1-4, with 8 bases aligning to TRBD1. Trimming removed 4 bases from V and 2 bases from J; junction bases left unmatched: 4. The germline CDR1 and CDR2 sequences are SGHRS and YFSETQ. There are 15 residues in the CDR3. CDR3 in amino acids: CASSPGQGTNEKLFF. The CDR3 region has the DNA TGCGCCAGCAGCCCCGGACAGGGCACTAATGAAAAACTGTTTTTT.

J is TRBJ2-1 and V is TRBV7-2, with 11 bases matching TRBD2. Germline V CDR1 and CDR2: SGHTA, FQGNSA. With V trimmed by 5 bases and J by 4 bases, 7 bases remained unmatched. This CDR3 has 16 residues. CDR3 in amino acids: CASSGGTSGKYNEQFF. Here the CDR3 DNA reads TGTGCCAGCAGCGGGGGGACTAGCGGAAAATACAATGAGCAGTTCTTC.

The CDR3 DNA sequence: TGTGCCAGCAGTTACAGTACCTCCGGGGAGCTGTTTTTT. Protein: CASSYSTSGELFF. This sequence joins TRBV6-5 and TRBJ2-2; no clear D. Germline V gene lookup returns CDR1 MNHEY and CDR2 SVGAGI. The CDR3 sequence is 13 residues long. Trimming removed 2 bases at V and 6 bases at J, with 7 bases between.

The genes are TRBV7-2 and TRBJ2-5; TRBD2 matches at 8 bases. The J segment lost 5 bases and the V segment lost 1 base, leaving 6 bases of the junction unmatched. CDR3 length: 15 amino acids. Germline-derived CDR1 and CDR2 are SGHTA and FQGNSA. The CDR3 region has the DNA TGTGCCAGCAGCTTAGGGCGGGAGGTGATTGAGACCCAGTACTTC. Translated, it gives CASSLGREVIETQYF.

This chain connects TRBV27 to TRBJ1-5; the match to TRBD1 covers 12 bases. Per the germline V gene, CDR1 is MNHEY and CDR2 is SMNVEV (reference sequence). The CDR3 loop spans 16 amino acids. J lost 7 bases, V lost 1 base, and 5 bases had no gene match. CDR3 region: CASSLFRGTGGQPQHF. DNA of the CDR3: TGTGCCAGCAGTTTATTTCGTGGGACAGGGGGCCAGCCCCAGCATTTT.

The V and J genes are TRBV7-2 and TRBJ2-7; D is ambiguous. Germline-derived CDR1 and CDR2 are SGHTA and FQGNSA. Trimming removed 1 base at V and 3 bases at J, with 13 bases between. The CDR3 is 15 amino acids. The CDR3 spells CASSLGASWNYEQYF. CDR3 nucleotides: TGTGCCAGCAGCTTAGGCGCTAGTTGGAACTACGAGCAGTACTTC.

The chain links TRBV18 to TRBJ2-3; D is ambiguous. Trimming left V 0 bases short and J 0 bases short, with 7 bases between. The CDR3 totals 15 residues. Germline-derived CDR1 and CDR2 are KGHSH and LQKENI. The CDR3 DNA reads as TGTGCCAGCTCACCACCGGAGTTTAGCACAGATACGCAGTATTTT. It specifies CASSPPEFSTDTQYF.

The rearrangement links TRBV4-3 to TRBJ2-1; tentatively, D is TRBD2 (5 bases). The CDR3 has 13 residues. Deletions cut 3 bases from V and 4 bases from J, with 7 bases between. CDR1 is LGHNA, CDR2 YSLEER, per germline. CDR3 in amino acids: CASSQREYNEQFF. The CDR3 DNA is TGCGCCAGCAGCCAGAGGGAGTACAATGAGCAGTTCTTC.

The chain couples TRBV28 to TRBJ2-2; 7 positions agree with TRBD2. CDR3 length equals 16 residues. CDR1 is MDHEN, CDR2 SYDVKM, per germline. V was pared by 3 bases and J by 3 bases, with 7 bases of the junction left unmatched. CDR3 loop: CASSFWRAGDTGELFF. CDR3 nucleotides: TGTGCCAGCAGTTTTTGGAGGGCGGGAGACACCGGGGAGCTGTTTTTT. Full variable domain (outside the CDR3, taken from reference TRBV28 and TRBJ2-2): DVKVTQSSRYLVKRTGEKVFLECVQDMDHENMFWYRQDPGLGLRLIYFSYDVKMKEKGDIPEGYSVSREKKERFSLILESASTNQTSMYLCASSFWRAGDTGELFFGEGSRLTVL.

The V gene is TRBV6-5, the J gene TRBJ2-1; D is unclear. The germline V gene encodes CDR1 MNHEY and CDR2 SVGAGI. The CDR3 sequence is 11 residues long. The CDR3 is CGKESYNEQFF. In DNA, the CDR3 is TGTGGGAAAGAATCCTACAATGAGCAGTTCTTC.

This chain connects TRBV5-6 to TRBJ2-3; D might be TRBD2 (6 bases). Germline V gene sequence: CDR1 SGHDT, CDR2 YYEEEE. With 0 bases removed from V and 0 bases from J, the gap between germline ends came to 11 bases. The CDR3 contains 16 residues. This CDR3 reads CASSLVLSGSTDTQYF. CDR3 nucleotides: TGTGCCAGCAGCTTGGTTCTTAGCGGAAGCACAGATACGCAGTATTTT. Drawing the rest from reference TRBV5-6 and TRBJ2-3, the complete variable domain is DAGVTQSPTHLIKTRGQQVTLRCSPKSGHDTVSWYQQALGQGPQFIFQYYEEEERQRGNFPDRFSGHQFPNYSSELNVNALLLGDSALYLCASSLVLSGSTDTQYFGPGTRLTVL.